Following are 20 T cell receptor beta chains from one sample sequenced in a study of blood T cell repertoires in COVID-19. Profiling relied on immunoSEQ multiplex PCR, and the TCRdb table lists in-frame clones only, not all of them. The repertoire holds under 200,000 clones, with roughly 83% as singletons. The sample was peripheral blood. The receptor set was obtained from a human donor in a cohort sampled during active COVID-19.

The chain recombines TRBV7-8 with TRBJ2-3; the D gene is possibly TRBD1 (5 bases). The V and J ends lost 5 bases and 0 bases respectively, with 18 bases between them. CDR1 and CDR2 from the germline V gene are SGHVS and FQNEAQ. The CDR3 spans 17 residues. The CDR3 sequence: CASSPSTPQGSTDTQYF. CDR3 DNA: TGTGCCAGCAGCCCATCAACCCCCCAGGGAAGCACAGATACGCAGTATTTT.

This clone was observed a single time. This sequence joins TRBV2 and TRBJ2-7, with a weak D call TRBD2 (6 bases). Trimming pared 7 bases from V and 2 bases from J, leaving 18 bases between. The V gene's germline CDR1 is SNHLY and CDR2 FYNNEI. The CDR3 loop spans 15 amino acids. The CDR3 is CASTRGRGIPYEQYF. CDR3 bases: TGTGCCAGCACCCGAGGACGGGGGATACCCTACGAGCAGTACTTC.

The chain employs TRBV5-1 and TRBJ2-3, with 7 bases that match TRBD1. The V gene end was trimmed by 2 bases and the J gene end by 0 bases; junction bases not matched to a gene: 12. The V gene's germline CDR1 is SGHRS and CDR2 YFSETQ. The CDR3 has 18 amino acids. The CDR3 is CASSFGTGQTNSTDTQYF. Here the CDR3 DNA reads TGCGCCAGCAGCTTCGGTACGGGACAGACAAATAGCACAGATACGCAGTATTTT.

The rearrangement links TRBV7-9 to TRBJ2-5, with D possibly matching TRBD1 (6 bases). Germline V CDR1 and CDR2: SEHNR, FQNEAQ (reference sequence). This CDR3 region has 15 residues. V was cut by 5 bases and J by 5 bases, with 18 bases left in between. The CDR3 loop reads CASSGHGQIMETQYF. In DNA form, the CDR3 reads TGTGCCAGCAGCGGCCACGGACAGATTATGGAGACCCAGTACTTC.

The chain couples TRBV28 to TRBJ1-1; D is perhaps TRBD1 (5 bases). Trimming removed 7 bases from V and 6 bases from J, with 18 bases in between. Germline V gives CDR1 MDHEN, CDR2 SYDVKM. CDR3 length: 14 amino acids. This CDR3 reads CASTLAGVEAEAFF. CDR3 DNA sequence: TGTGCCAGCACCCTGGCGGGGGTTGAGGCTGAAGCTTTCTTT.

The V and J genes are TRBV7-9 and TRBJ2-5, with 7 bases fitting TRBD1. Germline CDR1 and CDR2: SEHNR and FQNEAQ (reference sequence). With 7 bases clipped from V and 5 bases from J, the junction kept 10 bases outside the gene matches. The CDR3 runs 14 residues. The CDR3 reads CASTQAGGIETQYF. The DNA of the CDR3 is TGTGCCAGCACCCAAGCAGGGGGTATCGAGACCCAGTACTTC.

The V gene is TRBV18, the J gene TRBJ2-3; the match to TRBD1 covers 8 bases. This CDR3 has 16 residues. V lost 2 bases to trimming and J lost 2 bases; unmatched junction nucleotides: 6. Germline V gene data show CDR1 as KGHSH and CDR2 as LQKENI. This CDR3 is CASSPGQGVTTDTQYF. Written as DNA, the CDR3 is TGTGCCAGCTCACCAGGACAGGGTGTAACCACAGATACGCAGTATTTT.

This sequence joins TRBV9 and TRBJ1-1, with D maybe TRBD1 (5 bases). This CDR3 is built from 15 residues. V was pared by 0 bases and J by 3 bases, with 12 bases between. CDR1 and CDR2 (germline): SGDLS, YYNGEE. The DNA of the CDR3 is TGTGCCAGCAGCGTAGGCCGGGGGGGAGACACTGAAGCTTTCTTT. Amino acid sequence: CASSVGRGGDTEAFF.

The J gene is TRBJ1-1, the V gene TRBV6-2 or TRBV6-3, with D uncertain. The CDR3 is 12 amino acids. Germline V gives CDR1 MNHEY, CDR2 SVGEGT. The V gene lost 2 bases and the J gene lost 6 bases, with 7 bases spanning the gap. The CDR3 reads CASSYMRSEAFF. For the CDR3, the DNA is TGTGCCAGCAGTTACATGAGGTCTGAAGCTTTCTTT.

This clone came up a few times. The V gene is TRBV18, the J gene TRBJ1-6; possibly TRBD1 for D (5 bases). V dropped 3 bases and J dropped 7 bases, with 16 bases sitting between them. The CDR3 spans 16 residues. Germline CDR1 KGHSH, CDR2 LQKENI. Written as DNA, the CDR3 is TGTGCCAGCTCACCGGGAACGGGGGGATTAAATTCACCCCTCCACTTT. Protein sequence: CASSPGTGGLNSPLHF.

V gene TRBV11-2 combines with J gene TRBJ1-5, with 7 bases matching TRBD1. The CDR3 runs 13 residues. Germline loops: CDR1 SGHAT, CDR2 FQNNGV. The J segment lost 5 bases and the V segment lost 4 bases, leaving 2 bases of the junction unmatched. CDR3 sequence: CASSYTGDQPQHF. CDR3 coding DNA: TGTGCCAGCAGCTATACAGGGGATCAGCCCCAGCATTTT. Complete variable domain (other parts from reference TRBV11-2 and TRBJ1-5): EAGVAQSPRYKIIEKRQSVAFWCNPISGHATLYWYQQILGQGPKLLIQFQNNGVVDDSQLPKDRFSAERLKGVDSTLKIQPAKLEDSAVYLCASSYTGDQPQHFGDGTRLSIL.

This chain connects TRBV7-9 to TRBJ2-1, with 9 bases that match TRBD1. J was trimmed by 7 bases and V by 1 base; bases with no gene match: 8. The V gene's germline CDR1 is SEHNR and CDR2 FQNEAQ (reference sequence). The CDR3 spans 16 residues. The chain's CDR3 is CASSLVPGQGYNEQFF. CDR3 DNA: TGTGCCAGCAGCTTAGTACCGGGACAGGGTTATAATGAGCAGTTCTTC.

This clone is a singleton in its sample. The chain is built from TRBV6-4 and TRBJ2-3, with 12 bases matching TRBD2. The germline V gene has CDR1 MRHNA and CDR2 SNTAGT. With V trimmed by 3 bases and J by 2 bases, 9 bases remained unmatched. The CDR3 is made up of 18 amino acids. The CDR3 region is CASSEGLAGLSVTDTQYF. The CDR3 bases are TGTGCCAGCAGTGAAGGACTAGCGGGACTCTCTGTCACAGATACGCAGTATTTT.

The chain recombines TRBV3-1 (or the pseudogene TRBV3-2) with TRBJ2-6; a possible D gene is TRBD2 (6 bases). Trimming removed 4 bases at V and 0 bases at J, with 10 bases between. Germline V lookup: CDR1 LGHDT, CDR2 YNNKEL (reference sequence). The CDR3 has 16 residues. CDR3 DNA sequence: TGTGCCAGCAGCCTTCTGGGAGGCTCTGGGGCCAACGTCCTGACTTTC. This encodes CASSLLGGSGANVLTF.

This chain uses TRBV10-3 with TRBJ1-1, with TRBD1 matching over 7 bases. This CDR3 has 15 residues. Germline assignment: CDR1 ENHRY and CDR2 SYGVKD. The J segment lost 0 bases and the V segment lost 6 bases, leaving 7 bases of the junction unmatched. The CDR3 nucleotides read TGTGCCATCAGCCCAGGGGGACAGCTGAACACTGAAGCTTTCTTT. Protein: CAISPGGQLNTEAFF.

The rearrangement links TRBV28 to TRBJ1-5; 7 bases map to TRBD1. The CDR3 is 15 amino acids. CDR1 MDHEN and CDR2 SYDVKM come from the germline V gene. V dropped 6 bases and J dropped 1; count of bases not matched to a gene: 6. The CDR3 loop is CASSSDRVSNQPQHF. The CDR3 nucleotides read TGTGCCAGCAGCTCCGACAGGGTGAGCAATCAGCCCCAGCATTTT.

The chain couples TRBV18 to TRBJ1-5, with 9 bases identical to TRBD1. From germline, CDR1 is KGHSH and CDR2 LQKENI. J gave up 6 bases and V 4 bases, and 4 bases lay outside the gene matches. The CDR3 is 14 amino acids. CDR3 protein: CASSLDRGGQPQHF. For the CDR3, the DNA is TGTGCCAGCTCACTGGACAGGGGAGGTCAGCCCCAGCATTTT. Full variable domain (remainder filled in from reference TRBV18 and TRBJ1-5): NAGVMQNPRHLVRRRGQEARLRCSPMKGHSHVYWYRQLPEEGLKFMVYLQKENIIDESGMPKERFSAEFPKEGPSILRIQQVVRGDSAAYFCASSLDRGGQPQHFGDGTRLSIL.

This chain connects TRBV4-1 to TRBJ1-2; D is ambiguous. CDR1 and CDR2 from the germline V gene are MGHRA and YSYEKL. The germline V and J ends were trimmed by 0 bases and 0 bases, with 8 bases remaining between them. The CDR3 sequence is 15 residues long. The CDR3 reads CASSQDIPANYGYTF. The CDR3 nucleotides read TGCGCCAGCAGCCAAGATATCCCGGCTAACTATGGCTACACCTTC.

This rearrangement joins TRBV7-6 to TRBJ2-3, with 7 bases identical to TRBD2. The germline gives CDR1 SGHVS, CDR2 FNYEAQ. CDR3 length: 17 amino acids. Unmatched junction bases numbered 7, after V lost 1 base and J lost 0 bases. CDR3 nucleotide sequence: TGTGCCAGCAGCTTAGTCGTTAGCGGGCTTAGCACAGATACGCAGTATTTT. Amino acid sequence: CASSLVVSGLSTDTQYF.

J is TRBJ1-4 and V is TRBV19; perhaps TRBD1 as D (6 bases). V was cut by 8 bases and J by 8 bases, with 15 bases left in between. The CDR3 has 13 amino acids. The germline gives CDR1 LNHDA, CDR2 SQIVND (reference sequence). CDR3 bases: TGTGCCAGTGGGACAAGGGTAGGGGAAAAACTGTTTTTT. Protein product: CASGTRVGEKLFF.